This TCR beta chain was documented in a study of human T cells and chemical hapten exposure (dated by TCRdb to the early 2020s). Background for the entire study: For sensitization, 2% DPC in acetone was applied to a 2 cm by 2 cm area of upper inner arm skin. Throughout the study period of around 24 weeks, patients also received therapeutic DPC doses to the scalp every week. Patch testing was done on the upper back using Finn chambers containing 0.01% DPC, and results were scored after 6 days according to International Contact Dermatitis Research Group standards. The patient cohort, mostly female, included alopecia areata with under or over 50% scalp involvement, alopecia totalis and alopecia universalis. Libraries were pooled for sequencing, and per-sample TCR yields varied mainly because of small differences in library volumes within the pool. In alopecia patients, the study followed how the peripheral blood TCR repertoire changed in vivo over primary and secondary sensitization to diphenylcyclopropenone (DPC), a hapten. Blood samples were taken from patients before sensitization (week 0) and then at 2, 6 and about 24 weeks after DPC sensitization. Roughly 30 alopecia patients provided blood for TCR sequencing at one to four time points (pre-sensitization, 2, 6 and 24 weeks).

On the study overall, not on this receptor specifically: Repeated subsampling changed both the strength of the expansion versus patch-test correlation and the threshold at which that correlation became significant. No change with DPC sensitization was found in the number of TCRs above 1 in 1000 frequency, and no evidence of global repertoire structure alterations was found. Expanded TCRs formed significantly more large CDR3 similarity clusters than pre-sensitization or healthy control sets, consistent with antigen-driven responses. Because every patient had alopecia, a presumed autoimmune disease, the patients' immune response might differ from that of healthy individuals. Patch test score was positively correlated with the number of PT1 expanded TCRs, with significance at thresholds 8, 16 and 32 but not at 4.

CDR1 and CDR2 (MNHEY, SVGEGT) derive from the germline V gene. Cut back by 8 bases and 2 bases, the V and J ends lie 11 bases apart. The CDR3 has 13 amino acids, counting the end cysteine and phenylalanine. Only the CDR3 DNA is retained, 39 bases long and in frame from the first base. Libraries were constructed by RACE. Sequenced on a NextSeq 500. During library preparation, unique molecular identifiers were attached to individual cDNA molecules so that TCRs could be counted in a quantitative, reproducible way. From each blood RNA sample, both TCR alpha and TCR beta chains were sequenced. Per the original workflow: Samples had a median of 95,638 TCRs, with a range from about 23,224 to 700,000. The Decombinator software suite was used to annotate the V, J and CDR3 of the TCR reads. Every sample was subsampled to the same number of TCRs (28,000) for the PS versus PT1 abundance plots. TCRs were defined as expanded if absent before sensitization and observed at least eight times at the 2-week time point. The raw public reads went through TCRdb reprocessing: fastp at Q25, MiXCR clone calling, in-frame beta chains kept. Identical CDR3 proteins give one entry, which carries the most common genes and DNA. The authors' filters were not applied to this entry. The sample table shows about 94,000 distinct CDR3 sequences, and about 9.3% are seen once. The ten most abundant clones make up about 2% of the sample.

Interpreted using the paper, the time point label stands for: patch test 2, 6 weeks after DPC sensitization. The treatment or condition label on this specimen signifies: therapeutic diphenylcyclopropenone sensitization with weekly scalp DPC. Blood at each patch-test visit was drawn before the patch test was applied. Patients were eligible if aged 18 to 70, diagnosed with alopecia and judged suitable for DPC therapy, and pregnant patients were excluded. Total RNA was extracted from unfractionated whole blood collected in Tempus Blood RNA tubes. This clonotype was picked up many times. The antigen this receptor binds is unknown. There are no base qualities to consult, and no much larger clone falls within one base.

The specimen comprised whole blood, sampled in connection with sensitization to the hapten diphenylcyclopropenone (DPC). The chain was built from TRBV6-2 or TRBV6-3 and TRBJ2-3, with the D gene not confidently named. This receptor was identified in a middle-aged woman with alopecia areata. Some clones in this sample may be carry-over from other donors' samples. The CDR3 in this case is CASEDVPTDTQYF. At the DNA level, the sequence is TGTGCCAGCGAAGATGTTCCCACAGATACGCAGTATTTT.